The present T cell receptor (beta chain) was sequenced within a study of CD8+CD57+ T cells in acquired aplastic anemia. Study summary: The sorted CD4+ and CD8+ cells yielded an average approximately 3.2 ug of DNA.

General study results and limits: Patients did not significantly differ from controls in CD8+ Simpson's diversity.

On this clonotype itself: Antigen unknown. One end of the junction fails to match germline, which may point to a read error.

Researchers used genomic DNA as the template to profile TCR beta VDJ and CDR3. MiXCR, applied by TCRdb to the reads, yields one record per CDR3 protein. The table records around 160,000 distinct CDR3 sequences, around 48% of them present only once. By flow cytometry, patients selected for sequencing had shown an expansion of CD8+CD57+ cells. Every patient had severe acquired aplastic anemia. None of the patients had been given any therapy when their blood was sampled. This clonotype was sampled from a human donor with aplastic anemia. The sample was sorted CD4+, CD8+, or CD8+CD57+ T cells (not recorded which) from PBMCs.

The DNA for the CDR3 is TGTGCCAGCAGCCCGGGACAGACTAGCACAGAGACGCAGTATTTT. Its translation is CASSPGQTSTETQYF. The V and J genes are TRBV9 and TRBJ2-3, with D possibly being TRBD1 or TRBD2 (7 bases each). The CDR3 length is 15 residues. From germline, CDR1 is SGDLS and CDR2 YYNGEE.